This entry concerns a single TCR beta chain. As yet, its antigen is unknown. This record belongs to a study of blood T cells in healthy people across ages. Study-wide results and caveats: In long-lived donors, naive CD4+ cell counts and diversity exceeded those of aged donors.

The second PCR ran roughly 6 to 11 cycles with a sample-barcoded 5' primer and J-beta primers. A 12-random-nucleotide template-switch adaptor tagged each cDNA molecule. TCRdb reanalysed the 5' RACE reads using MiXCR and keeps one entry per CDR3 protein. The sample consists of fewer than 800,000 distinct CDR3 sequences, 20% to 25% of them appearing once. Germline CDR1 reads SQVTM; CDR2 reads ANQGSEA. V shed 4 bases and J shed 0 bases, with 10 bases lying between them. The CDR3 runs 14 residues. Sequencing used blood. This rearrangement joins TRBV29-1 to TRBJ1-3; no reliable D call. This sequence was found in a man in his 70s in good health. The CDR3 sequence: CSVGGASSGNTIYF. DNA for the CDR3: TGCAGCGTTGGTGGCGCTAGCTCTGGAAACACCATATATTTT.